Shown below are 19 T cell receptor beta chains from a single sample sequenced in a study of cytomegalovirus exposure and HLA in healthy donors. The PCR made use of 60 Vbeta and 13 Jbeta primers. Some clones are missing from TCRdb's copy, which holds only in-frame ones; the method was immunoSEQ multiplex PCR. This table lists about 54,000 clones. The material sequenced was PBMCs. These receptors were collected from a woman aged 40-49 years in good health and CMV-seronegative.

The CDR3 region has the DNA TGTGCCAGCAGCTCTCGGACTAGCGTGAACACCGGGGAGCTGTTTTTT. This sequence encodes CASSSRTSVNTGELFF. The J gene is TRBJ2-2, the V gene TRBV7-9; 9 bases fit TRBD2. J lost 1 base, V lost 4 bases, and 4 bases had no gene match. Germline V lookup: CDR1 SEHNR, CDR2 FQNEAQ (reference sequence). This CDR3 contains 16 residues.

The rearrangement links TRBV4-2 to TRBJ2-7; 9 positions match TRBD2. Germline CDR1 LGHNA, CDR2 YNFKEQ. V dropped 1 base and J dropped 1; count of bases not matched to a gene: 11. The CDR3 contains 18 residues. CDR3 residues: CASSQGGASGVISYEQYF. DNA of the CDR3: TGTGCCAGCAGCCAAGGGGGGGCTAGCGGGGTTATTTCCTACGAGCAGTACTTC.

V is TRBV5-1 and J is TRBJ1-5, with 8 bases that match TRBD1. The CDR3 is 14 residues long. J lost 6 bases, V lost 0 bases, and 2 bases had no gene match. The V gene's germline CDR1 is SGHRS and CDR2 YFSETQ. The CDR3 DNA follows: TGCGCCAGCAGCTTGGGACAGGGGACTCAGCCCCAGCATTTT. This gives the protein CASSLGQGTQPQHF.

This chain uses TRBV19 with TRBJ1-5; 9 nucleotides align to TRBD1. J gave up 5 bases and V 4 bases, and 9 bases lay outside the gene matches. The CDR3 has 16 residues. Germline assignment: CDR1 LNHDA and CDR2 SQIVND (reference sequence). The CDR3 bases are TGTGCCAGTAGTACTTACCCGGGACAGGGACATCAGCCCCAGCATTTT. Protein sequence: CASSTYPGQGHQPQHF.

V usage is TRBV5-1 and J usage is TRBJ2-3; the D gene is possibly TRBD2 (7 bases). V was trimmed by 0 bases and J by 2 bases, leaving 13 bases between them. Germline CDR1 SGHRS, CDR2 YFSETQ. This CDR3 spans 16 amino acids. The CDR3 reads CASSLDLRGPTDTQYF. The CDR3, as DNA: TGCGCCAGCAGCTTGGATTTGCGGGGGCCCACAGATACGCAGTATTTT.

J is TRBJ1-1 and V is TRBV28; D unresolved. V shed 5 bases and J shed 1 base, with 8 bases lying between them. This CDR3 has 13 residues. CDR1 is MDHEN, CDR2 SYDVKM, per germline. CDR3 sequence: CASSLPKNTEAFF. The CDR3 DNA follows: TGTGCCAGCAGTCTACCCAAGAACACTGAAGCTTTCTTT.

The V gene is TRBV7-2, the J gene TRBJ2-5; TRBD2 matches 9 bases. The germline V gene has CDR1 SGHTA and CDR2 FQGNSA. The CDR3 runs to 15 residues. Trimming cost V 3 bases and J 5 bases; bases outside gene matches: 7. The CDR3 DNA is TGTGCCAGCAGCTTGGTTAGCGGGAGATGGGAGACCCAGTACTTC. Its translation is CASSLVSGRWETQYF.

The chain has TRBV27 and TRBJ2-7; possibly TRBD2 for D (5 bases). This CDR3 is 15 amino acids long. V lost 6 bases to trimming and J lost 2 bases, with 17 bases between them. Germline CDR1 is MNHEY and CDR2 is SMNVEV (reference sequence). The CDR3 is CASRSRRGSAYEQYF. CDR3 coding DNA: TGTGCCAGCAGATCCCGACGAGGGAGCGCCTACGAGCAGTACTTC.

The chain couples TRBV4-3 to TRBJ1-1, with TRBD1 as a possible D gene (5 bases). The CDR3 extends over 13 amino acids. Germline-derived CDR1 and CDR2 are LGHNA and YSLEER. V lost 5 bases, J lost 5 bases, and 12 bases lay in between. CDR3 region: CASSWGGFTEAFF. The CDR3 DNA sequence: TGCGCCAGCAGCTGGGGGGGTTTTACTGAAGCTTTCTTT.

The genes are TRBV27 and TRBJ2-2; the D gene is possibly TRBD2 (5 bases). The CDR3 covers 14 residues. Trimming removed 8 bases from V and 6 bases from J, with 16 bases in between. CDR1 and CDR2 (germline): MNHEY, SMNVEV (reference sequence). For the CDR3, the DNA is TGTGCCAGCCGGACTGGGCGGTTCGCCGGGGAGCTGTTTTTT. Its protein product is CASRTGRFAGELFF.

V is TRBV10-3 and J is TRBJ1-1; no clear D. Per the germline V gene, CDR1 is ENHRY and CDR2 is SYGVKD. This CDR3 spans 12 amino acids. Trimming cost V 3 bases and J 5 bases, with 7 bases left between them. CDR3 residues: CAISEAVTEAFF. CDR3 coding DNA: TGTGCCATCAGTGAAGCCGTAACTGAAGCTTTCTTT.

V and J are TRBV4-2 and TRBJ1-1; 8 bases agree with TRBD1. J gave up 3 bases and V 1 base, and 4 bases lay outside the gene matches. Per germline, CDR1 LGHNA and CDR2 YNFKEQ. The CDR3 sequence is 15 residues long. This CDR3 is CASSQVTQGDTEAFF. CDR3 sequence (DNA): TGTGCCAGCAGCCAAGTTACACAGGGGGACACTGAAGCTTTCTTT.

V gene TRBV28 combines with J gene TRBJ2-7, with 8 bases that match TRBD1. CDR1 is MDHEN and CDR2 is SYDVKM in the germline V gene. Germline trimming cut 3 bases from V and 2 bases from J; bases unmatched to any gene: 3. The CDR3 is made up of 14 amino acids. The CDR3 sequence: CASSFTGGAYEQYF. The DNA of the CDR3 is TGTGCCAGCAGTTTTACAGGGGGAGCCTACGAGCAGTACTTC.

The chain combines TRBV5-1 with TRBJ1-4; 7 bases fit TRBD1. This CDR3 is 15 amino acids long. Germline V gene data show CDR1 as SGHRS and CDR2 as YFSETQ. Trimming removed 3 bases from V and 5 bases from J; junction bases left unmatched: 7. CDR3 region: CASSSAEGANEKLFF. The CDR3 DNA reads as TGCGCCAGCAGCTCCGCCGAGGGGGCCAATGAAAAACTGTTTTTT.

This chain links TRBV19 with TRBJ1-2; tentatively, D is TRBD1 (5 bases). The germline V and J ends were trimmed by 5 bases and 5 bases, with 18 bases remaining between them. Germline lookup yields CDR1 LNHDA and CDR2 SQIVND (reference sequence). CDR3 length: 15 amino acids. Written as DNA, the CDR3 is TGTGCCAGTAGTTTGGACAAAGTTTTGGGGTATGGCTACACCTTC. Its translation is CASSLDKVLGYGYTF.

The V call is TRBV25-1, the J call TRBJ2-5, with 8 bases matching TRBD1. The germline gives CDR1 MGHDK, CDR2 SYGVNS. Germline trimming cut 4 bases from V and 5 bases from J; bases unmatched to any gene: 12. CDR3 length: 16 residues. CDR3 DNA: TGTGCCAGCAGTGGGGACGGACAGGGCCGAAAGGAGACCCAGTACTTC. Protein: CASSGDGQGRKETQYF.

The rearrangement uses TRBV9 and TRBJ1-2; 7 nucleotides line up with TRBD1. The length of the CDR3 is 15 residues. Germline V CDR1 and CDR2: SGDLS, YYNGEE. Losses at the gene ends were 2 bases for V and 7 bases for J; bases not matched to a gene: 11. The CDR3 nucleotides are TGTGCCAGCAGCGTGGGTGGACAGGAACCTCGTGGCTACACCTTC. This encodes CASSVGGQEPRGYTF. Supplemented by reference TRBV9 and TRBJ1-2, the full variable domain reads DSGVTQTPKHLITATGQRVTLRCSPRSGDLSVYWYQQSLDQGLQFLIQYYNGEERAKGNILERFSAQQFPDLHSELNLSSLELGDSALYFCASSVGGQEPRGYTFGSGTRLTVV.

This rearrangement joins TRBV5-1 to TRBJ2-3; 9 bases fit TRBD2. The V gene end was trimmed by 2 bases and the J gene end by 4 bases; junction bases not matched to a gene: 5. The length of the CDR3 is 15 residues. Germline CDR1 SGHRS, CDR2 YFSETQ. DNA for the CDR3: TGCGCCAGCAGCTTAGGGCTAGCGGGGTCAGATACGCAGTATTTT. This gives the protein CASSLGLAGSDTQYF.

V and J are TRBV15 and TRBJ2-3, with 9 nucleotides matching TRBD2. The CDR3 totals 14 residues. CDR1 LNHNV and CDR2 YYDKDF come from the germline V gene (reference sequence). V was clipped by 7 bases and J by 4 bases; unmatched bases: 6. The CDR3 loop reads CATTASGIPDTQYF. CDR3 DNA: TGTGCCACCACGGCTAGCGGGATTCCAGATACGCAGTATTTT. The whole variable domain, remainder taken from reference TRBV15 and TRBJ2-3, is DAMVIQNPRYQVTQFGKPVTLSCSQTLNHNVMYWYQQKSSQAPKLLFHYYDKDFNNEADTPDNFQSRRPNTSFCFLDIRSPGLGDTAMYLCATTASGIPDTQYFGPGTRLTVL.